The text below deals with one T cell receptor (beta chain). V was trimmed by 4 bases and J by 8 bases, leaving 22 bases between them. Germline CDR1 and CDR2: SGHDT and YYEEEE. CDR3 size: 16 residues. The data are from a study of blood T cells in healthy people across ages. In terms of origin and age, donors were healthy Caucasian individuals from Russia aged about 6 to 90. Primers used in a second PCR of about 6 to 11 cycles were a sample-barcoded 5' primer and a J-beta primer mix. Any given sample supplied a minimum of 3 million CDR3-containing paired-end reads. From the 5' RACE reads, TCRdb called clonotypes with MiXCR, one entry per CDR3 protein. The sample has just over 800,000 distinct CDR3 sequences; 62% are singletons.

Specimen: blood. The clonotype comes from a young man in good health. This chain uses TRBV5-6 with TRBJ2-1; D perhaps matches TRBD1 (5 bases). Here the CDR3 reads CASSPGPLAGQYEQFF. DNA for the CDR3: TGTGCCAGCAGCCCCGGGCCCCTCGCAGGGCAATATGAGCAGTTCTTC.